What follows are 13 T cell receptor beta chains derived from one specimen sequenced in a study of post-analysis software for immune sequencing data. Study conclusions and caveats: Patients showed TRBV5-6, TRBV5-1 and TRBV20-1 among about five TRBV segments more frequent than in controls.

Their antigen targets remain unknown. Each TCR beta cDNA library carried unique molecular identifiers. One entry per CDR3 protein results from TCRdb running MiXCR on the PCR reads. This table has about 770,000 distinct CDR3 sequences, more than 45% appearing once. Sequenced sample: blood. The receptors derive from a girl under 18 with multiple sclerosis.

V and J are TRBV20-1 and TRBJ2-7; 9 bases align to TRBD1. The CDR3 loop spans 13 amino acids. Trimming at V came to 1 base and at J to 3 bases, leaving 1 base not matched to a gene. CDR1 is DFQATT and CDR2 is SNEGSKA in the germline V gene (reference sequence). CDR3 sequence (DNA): TGCAGTGCTAGAGGGGGACAGGGCTACGAGCAGTACTTC. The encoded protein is CSARGGQGYEQYF.

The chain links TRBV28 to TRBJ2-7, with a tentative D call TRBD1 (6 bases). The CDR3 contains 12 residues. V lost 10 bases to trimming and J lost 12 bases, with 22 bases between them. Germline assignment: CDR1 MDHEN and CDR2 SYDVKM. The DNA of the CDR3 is TGTGCCACCAAATCCGAGGCAGGGGAACGGTACTTC. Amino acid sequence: CATKSEAGERYF.

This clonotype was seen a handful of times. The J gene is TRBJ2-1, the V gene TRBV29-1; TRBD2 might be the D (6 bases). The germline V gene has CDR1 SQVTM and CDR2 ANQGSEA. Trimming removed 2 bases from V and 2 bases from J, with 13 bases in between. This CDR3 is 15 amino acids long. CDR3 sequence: CSVETSSAPYNEQFF. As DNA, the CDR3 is TGCAGCGTTGAAACGTCTAGCGCGCCCTACAATGAGCAGTTCTTC.

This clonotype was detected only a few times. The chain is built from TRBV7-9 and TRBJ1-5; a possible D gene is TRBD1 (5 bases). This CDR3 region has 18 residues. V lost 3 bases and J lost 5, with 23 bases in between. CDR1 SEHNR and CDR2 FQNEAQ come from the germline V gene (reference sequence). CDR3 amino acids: CASSFEETAVDLYQPQHF. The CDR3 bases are TGTGCCAGCAGCTTCGAGGAGACAGCCGTCGACCTGTATCAGCCCCAGCATTTT.

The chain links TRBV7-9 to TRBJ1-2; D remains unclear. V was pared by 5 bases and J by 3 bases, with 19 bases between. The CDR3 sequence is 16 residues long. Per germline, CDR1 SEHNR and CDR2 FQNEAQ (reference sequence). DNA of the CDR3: TGTGCCAGCAGCCGCGGGAGACTGACGGAAGACTATGGCTACACCTTC. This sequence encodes CASSRGRLTEDYGYTF. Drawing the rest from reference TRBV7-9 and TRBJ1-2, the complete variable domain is DTGVSQNPRHKITKRGQNVTFRCDPISEHNRLYWYRQTLGQGPEFLTYFQNEAQLEKSRLLSDRFSAERPKGSFSTLEIQRTEQGDSAMYLCASSRGRLTEDYGYTFGSGTRLTVV.

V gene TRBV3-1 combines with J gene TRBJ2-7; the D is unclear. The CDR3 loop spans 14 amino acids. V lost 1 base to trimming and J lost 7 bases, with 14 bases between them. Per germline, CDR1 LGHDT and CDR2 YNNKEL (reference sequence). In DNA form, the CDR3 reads TGTGCCAGCAGCCAAGCGAGGACGCAAACGGAGCAGTACTTC. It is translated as CASSQARTQTEQYF.

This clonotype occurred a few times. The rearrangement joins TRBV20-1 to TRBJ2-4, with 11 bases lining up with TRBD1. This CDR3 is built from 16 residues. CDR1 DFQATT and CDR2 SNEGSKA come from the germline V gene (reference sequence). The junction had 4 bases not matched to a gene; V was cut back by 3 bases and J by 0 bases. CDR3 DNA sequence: TGCAGTGCTAGGGGTGGGACAGGGGGAGCCAAAAACATTCAGTACTTC. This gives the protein CSARGGTGGAKNIQYF.

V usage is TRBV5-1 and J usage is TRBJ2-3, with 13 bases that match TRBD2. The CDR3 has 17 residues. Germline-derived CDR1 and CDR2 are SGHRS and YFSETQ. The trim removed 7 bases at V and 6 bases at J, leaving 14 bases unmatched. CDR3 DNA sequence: TGCGCCAGCGGCCCCCGGACTAGCGGGAGCCCCGTGGATACGCAGTATTTT. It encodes CASGPRTSGSPVDTQYF.

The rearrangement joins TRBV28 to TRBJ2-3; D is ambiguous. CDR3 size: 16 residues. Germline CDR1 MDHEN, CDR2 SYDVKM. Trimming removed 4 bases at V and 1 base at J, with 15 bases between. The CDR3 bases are TGTGCCAGCAGTTCAGACCCTAGTATAGGCACAGATACGCAGTATTTT. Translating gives CASSSDPSIGTDTQYF.

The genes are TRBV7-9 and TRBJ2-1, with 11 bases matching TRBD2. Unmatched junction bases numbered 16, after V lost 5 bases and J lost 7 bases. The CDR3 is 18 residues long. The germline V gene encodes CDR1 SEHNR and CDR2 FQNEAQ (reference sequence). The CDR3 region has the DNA TGTGCCAGCAGCCGCCTCCGACTAGCGGGACCGAGGGGGAATGAGCAGTTCTTC. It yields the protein CASSRLRLAGPRGNEQFF.

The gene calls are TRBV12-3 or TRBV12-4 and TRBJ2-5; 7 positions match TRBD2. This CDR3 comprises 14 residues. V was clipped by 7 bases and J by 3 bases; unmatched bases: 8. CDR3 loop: CASTFSGPEETQYF. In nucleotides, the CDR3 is TGTGCCAGCACCTTTAGCGGGCCAGAAGAGACCCAGTACTTC.

For the CDR3, the DNA is TGCAGTGCTCCGCAGGAGACGTGGGGAGAGACCCAGTACTTC. Its protein product is CSAPQETWGETQYF. This chain connects TRBV20-1 to TRBJ2-5; D not resolved. The V gene's germline CDR1 is DFQATT and CDR2 SNEGSKA (reference sequence). This CDR3 contains 14 residues. V shed 5 bases and J shed 4 bases, with 17 bases lying between them.

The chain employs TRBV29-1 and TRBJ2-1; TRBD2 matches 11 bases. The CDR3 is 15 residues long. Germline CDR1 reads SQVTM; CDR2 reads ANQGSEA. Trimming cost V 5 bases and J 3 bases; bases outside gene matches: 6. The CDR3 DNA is TGCAGCGTTTTGTCTGGGACTAGCGGCTACAATGAGCAGTTCTTC. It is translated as CSVLSGTSGYNEQFF.